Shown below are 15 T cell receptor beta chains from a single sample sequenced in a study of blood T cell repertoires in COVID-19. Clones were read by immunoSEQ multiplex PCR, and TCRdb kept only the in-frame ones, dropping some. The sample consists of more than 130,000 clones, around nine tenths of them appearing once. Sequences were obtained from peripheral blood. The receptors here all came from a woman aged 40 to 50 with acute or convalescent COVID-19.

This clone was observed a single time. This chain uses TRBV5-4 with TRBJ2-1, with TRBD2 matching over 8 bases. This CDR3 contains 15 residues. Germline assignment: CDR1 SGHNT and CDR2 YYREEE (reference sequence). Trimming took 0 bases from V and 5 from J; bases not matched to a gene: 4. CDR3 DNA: TGTGCCAGCAGCTTGGAACTAGCGGAGAACAATGAGCAGTTCTTC. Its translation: CASSLELAENNEQFF.

The DNA for the CDR3 is TGCGCCAGCAGCCAAGATTCCCGCACTGAAGCTTTCTTT. This encodes CASSQDSRTEAFF. The rearrangement uses TRBV4-3 and TRBJ1-1, with D unclear. The germline CDR1 and CDR2 sequences are LGHNA and YSLEER. This CDR3 region has 13 residues. V shed 0 bases and J shed 4 bases, with 6 bases lying between them.

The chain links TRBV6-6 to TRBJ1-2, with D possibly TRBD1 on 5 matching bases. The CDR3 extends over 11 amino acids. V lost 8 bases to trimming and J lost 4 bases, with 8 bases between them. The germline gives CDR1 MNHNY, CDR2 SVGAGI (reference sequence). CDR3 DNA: TGTGCCAGCGGGCAGGGCTATGGCTACACCTTC. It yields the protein CASGQGYGYTF.

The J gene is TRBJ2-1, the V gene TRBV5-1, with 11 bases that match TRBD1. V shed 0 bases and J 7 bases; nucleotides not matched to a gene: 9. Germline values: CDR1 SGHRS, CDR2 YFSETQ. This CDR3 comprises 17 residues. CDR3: CASSLAPTGTGGNEQFF. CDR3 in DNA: TGCGCCAGCAGCTTGGCTCCCACCGGGACAGGGGGGAATGAGCAGTTCTTC.

The CDR3 sequence: CATSDRSYGYTF. CDR3 in DNA: TGTGCCACCAGTGACAGGTCCTATGGCTACACCTTC. The chain recombines TRBV24-1 with TRBJ1-2; D unclear. Germline lookup yields CDR1 KGHDR and CDR2 SFDVKD. Trimming shortened V by 4 bases and J by 4 bases, and 6 bases separated the two germline ends. This CDR3 spans 12 amino acids.

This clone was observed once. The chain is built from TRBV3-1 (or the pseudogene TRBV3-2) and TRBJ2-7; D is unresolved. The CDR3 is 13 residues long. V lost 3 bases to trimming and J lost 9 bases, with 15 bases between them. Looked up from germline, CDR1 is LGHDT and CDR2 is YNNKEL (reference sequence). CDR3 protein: CASSHPDSSGQYF. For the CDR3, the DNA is TGTGCCAGCAGCCATCCCGACTCCTCGGGGCAGTACTTC.

In nucleotides, the CDR3 is TGTGCCAGCAGCCAAGTCGAGCGGGGGGGCGATGAGACCCAGTACTTC. Its translation: CASSQVERGGDETQYF. V gene TRBV3-1 (or the pseudogene TRBV3-2) combines with J gene TRBJ2-5, with 10 bases lining up with TRBD2. With V trimmed by 1 base and J by 5 bases, 7 bases remained unmatched. The CDR3 extends over 16 amino acids. The germline V gene has CDR1 LGHDT and CDR2 YNNKEL (reference sequence).

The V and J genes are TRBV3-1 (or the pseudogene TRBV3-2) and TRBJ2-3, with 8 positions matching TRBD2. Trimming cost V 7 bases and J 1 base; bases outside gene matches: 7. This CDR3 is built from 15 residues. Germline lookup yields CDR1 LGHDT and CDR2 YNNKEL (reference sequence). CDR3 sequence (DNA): TGTGCCAGCAAACCCGGGGGGGCCGGCACAGATACGCAGTATTTT. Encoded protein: CASKPGGAGTDTQYF.

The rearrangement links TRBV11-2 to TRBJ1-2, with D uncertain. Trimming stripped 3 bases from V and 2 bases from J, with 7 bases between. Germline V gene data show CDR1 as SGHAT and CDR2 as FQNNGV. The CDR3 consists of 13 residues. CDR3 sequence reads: CASSFQANYGYTF. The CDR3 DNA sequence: TGTGCCAGCAGCTTCCAGGCAAACTATGGCTACACCTTC.

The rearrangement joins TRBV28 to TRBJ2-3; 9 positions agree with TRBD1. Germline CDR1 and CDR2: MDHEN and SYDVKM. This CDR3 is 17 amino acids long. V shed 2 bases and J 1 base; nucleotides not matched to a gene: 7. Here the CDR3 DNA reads TGTGCCAGCAGTTTACAACAGGGGGCCCGGGGCACAGATACGCAGTATTTT. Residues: CASSLQQGARGTDTQYF.

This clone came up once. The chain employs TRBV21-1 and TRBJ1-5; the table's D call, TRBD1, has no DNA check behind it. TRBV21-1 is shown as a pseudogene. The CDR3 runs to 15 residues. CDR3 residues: CASSSPGQSNQPQHF. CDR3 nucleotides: TGTGCCAGCAGCTCCCCGGGACAGAGCAATCAGCCCCAGCATTTT.

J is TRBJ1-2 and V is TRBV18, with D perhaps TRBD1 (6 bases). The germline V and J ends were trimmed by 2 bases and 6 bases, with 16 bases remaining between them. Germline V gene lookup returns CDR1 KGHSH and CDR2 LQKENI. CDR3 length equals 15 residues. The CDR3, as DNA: TGTGCCAGCTCACCAGGGGGGGCCGTCGACCATGGCTACACCTTC. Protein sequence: CASSPGGAVDHGYTF.

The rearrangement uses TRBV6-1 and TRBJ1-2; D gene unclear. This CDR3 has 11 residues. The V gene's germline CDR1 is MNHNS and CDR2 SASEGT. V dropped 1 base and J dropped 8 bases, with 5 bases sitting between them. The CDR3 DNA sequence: TGTGCCAGCAGTGAAGGTGGCGGCTACACCTTC. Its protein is CASSEGGGYTF.

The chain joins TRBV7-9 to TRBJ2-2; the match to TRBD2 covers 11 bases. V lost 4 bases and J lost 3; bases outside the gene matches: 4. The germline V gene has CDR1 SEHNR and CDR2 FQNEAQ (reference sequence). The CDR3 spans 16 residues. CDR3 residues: CASSSRLAGYTGELFF. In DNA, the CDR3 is TGTGCCAGCAGCTCTCGACTAGCGGGGTACACCGGGGAGCTGTTTTTT.

The CDR3 reads CASSSGGKTEAFF. Here the CDR3 DNA reads TGCGCCAGCAGCTCAGGGGGTAAGACTGAAGCTTTCTTT. J is TRBJ1-1 and V is TRBV5-1, with TRBD1 matching over 7 bases. V lost 3 bases to trimming and J lost 5 bases; unmatched junction nucleotides: 4. The CDR3 totals 13 residues. Germline values: CDR1 SGHRS, CDR2 YFSETQ.